One and the same sample provided the 27 T cell receptor beta chains below, sequenced in a study of post-analysis software for immune sequencing data. Unique molecular identifiers were carried by the TCR beta cDNA libraries. Each CDR3 protein is one row after TCRdb ran MiXCR on the PCR reads. The repertoire holds roughly 160,000 distinct CDR3 sequences, roughly 35% seen once, with roughly 28% in the top ten. The sample was blood, taken after autologous hematopoietic stem cell transplantation. These receptors were taken from a girl aged 10-17 years with multiple sclerosis.

This chain connects TRBV6-6 to TRBJ2-2; 10 bases are a match to TRBD2. The CDR3 consists of 16 residues. The junction had 5 bases not matched to a gene; V was cut back by 6 bases and J by 1 base. Germline V CDR1 and CDR2: MNHNY, SVGAGI (reference sequence). The DNA of the CDR3 is TGTGCCAGCAGCCCCGTAGCGGGGGGGAACACCGGGGAGCTGTTTTTT. Translated: CASSPVAGGNTGELFF.

The V call is TRBV11-2, the J call TRBJ1-5, with D perhaps matching TRBD1 (6 bases). The CDR3 runs 16 residues. Germline lookup yields CDR1 SGHAT and CDR2 FQNNGV. Deletions cut 1 base from V and 0 bases from J, with 10 bases between. CDR3 DNA: TGTGCCAGCAGCTTAGGAGACAGGTTTAGCAATCAGCCCCAGCATTTT. It is translated as CASSLGDRFSNQPQHF.

This sequence joins TRBV9 and TRBJ2-3; D is tentatively TRBD1 or TRBD2 (6 bases each). The CDR3 is 19 residues long. With 3 bases removed from V and 0 bases from J, the gap between germline ends came to 23 bases. CDR1 is SGDLS and CDR2 is YYNGEE in the germline V gene. CDR3 in DNA: TGTGCCAGCAGCGCCCAACAGGGTGGGGGAGGCCGGAGCACAGATACGCAGTATTTT. Its protein product is CASSAQQGGGGRSTDTQYF.

This CDR3 is CASRPAGTVYNEQYF. The CDR3 region has the DNA TGTGCCAGCAGGCCAGCCGGGACAGTCTACAATGAGCAGTACTTC. The chain has TRBV12-3 or TRBV12-4 and TRBJ2-5, with TRBD1 identical over 7 bases. The length of the CDR3 is 15 residues. Unmatched junction bases numbered 18, after V lost 6 bases and J lost 11 bases.

The chain recombines TRBV12-3 or TRBV12-4 with TRBJ2-3; the D is unclear. The V end lost 3 bases, the J end lost 7 bases, and 8 bases lay between the germline ends. The CDR3 totals 12 residues. CDR3 in amino acids: CASSLVTHTQYF. CDR3 sequence (DNA): TGTGCCAGCAGTTTGGTTACCCATACGCAGTATTTT.

V usage is TRBV24-1 and J usage is TRBJ2-3, with TRBD2 matching over 11 bases. V lost 3 bases, J lost 0 bases, and 1 base stayed unmatched. The CDR3 loop spans 16 amino acids. CDR1 KGHDR and CDR2 SFDVKD come from the germline V gene. Here the CDR3 reads CATSDRTSGSTDTQYF. The CDR3 bases are TGTGCCACCAGTGATAGGACTAGCGGGAGCACAGATACGCAGTATTTT.

To note about this clonotype: One junction end disagrees with the germline gene, perhaps due to a read error. The CDR3 sequence is CASSLRGAGYGYTF. CDR3 bases: TGTGCTAGCAGCTTACGGGGGGCGGGCTATGGCTACACCTTC. The rearrangement uses TRBV7-2 and TRBJ1-2, with TRBD1 as a possible D gene (6 bases). The germline CDR1 and CDR2 sequences are SGHTA and FQGNSA. The CDR3 covers 14 residues.

The CDR3 sequence: CASSPTVSGELFF. The CDR3, as DNA: TGCGCCAGCAGCCCCACGGTCTCCGGGGAGCTGTTTTTT. The chain couples TRBV5-1 to TRBJ2-2; D ambiguous. Deletions cut 4 bases from V and 6 bases from J, with 10 bases between. The length of the CDR3 is 13 residues. Germline CDR1 is SGHRS and CDR2 is YFSETQ.

The rearrangement links TRBV20-1 to TRBJ2-5, with 10 bases that match TRBD2. V lost 5 bases and J lost 6; bases outside the gene matches: 18. There are 17 residues in the CDR3. Per the germline V gene, CDR1 is DFQATT and CDR2 is SNEGSKA (reference sequence). The CDR3 protein is CSAPLLTSGKKGKTQYF. The DNA of the CDR3 is TGCAGTGCTCCCCTCTTAACTAGCGGGAAAAAGGGGAAGACCCAGTACTTC.

Worth noting for this clonotype: A read error may explain this, as a much larger clone is one base away. The chain couples TRBV20-1 to TRBJ2-7; weak D call: TRBD2 (6 bases). In germline, CDR1 is DFQATT, CDR2 SNEGSKA (reference sequence). V dropped 4 bases and J dropped 5 bases, with 24 bases sitting between them. The CDR3 is 16 residues long. CDR3 in DNA: TGCAGTGCTATCAGCAGGGCCAGGAGGGCCACCAACGAGCAGTACTTC. The encoded protein is CSAISRARRATNEQYF.

This chain connects TRBV3-1 to TRBJ2-7; D is uncertain. Per the germline V gene, CDR1 is LGHDT and CDR2 is YNNKEL (reference sequence). Trimming left V 1 base short and J 5 bases short, with 9 bases between. The CDR3 has 13 amino acids. The CDR3 reads CASSQGGTHEQYF. The CDR3 DNA reads TGTGCCAGCAGCCAAGGGGGTACCCACGAGCAGTACTTC.

The chain uses TRBV20-1 and TRBJ2-7; 10 nucleotides align to TRBD1. With the DNA end fitting TRBJ2-5 better, the J assignment may be wrong. CDR3 size: 13 residues. Germline V gene sequence: CDR1 DFQATT, CDR2 SNEGSKA (reference sequence). The chain's CDR3 is CSAWDRGRGTQYF. DNA for the CDR3: TGCAGTGCGTGGGACAGGGGACGAGGGACCCAGTACTTC.

This sequence joins TRBV20-1 and TRBJ2-5, with D perhaps TRBD2 (5 bases). V lost 3 bases and J lost 2, with 16 bases in between. The germline gives CDR1 DFQATT, CDR2 SNEGSKA (reference sequence). The CDR3 covers 15 residues. In nucleotides, the CDR3 is TGCAGTGCTAGGGGAAGGCGGAGGAGACAAGAGACCCAGTACTTC. Protein sequence: CSARGRRRRQETQYF.

A remark on this clonotype: One end of the junction varies from germline; a read error may be responsible. The rearrangement uses TRBV7-9 and TRBJ1-1; 12 bases match TRBD1. The CDR3 consists of 17 residues. The V gene's germline CDR1 is SEHNR and CDR2 FQNEAQ (reference sequence). The CDR3 loop is CAGSLVPGQGADTEAFF. In nucleotides, the CDR3 is TGTGCCGGCAGCTTAGTACCGGGACAGGGGGCAGACACTGAAGCTTTCTTT.

The rearrangement joins TRBV7-8 to TRBJ2-7; tentatively, D is TRBD1 or TRBD2 (5 bases each). Germline V CDR1 and CDR2: SGHVS, FQNEAQ. V lost 5 bases to trimming and J lost 7 bases, with 15 bases between them. The CDR3 is 13 amino acids. The CDR3 DNA sequence: TGTGCCAGCAGCGAGTGGGGGATTGGTGAGCAGTACTTC. This codes for CASSEWGIGEQYF. Supplemented by reference TRBV7-8 and TRBJ2-7, the full variable domain reads GAGVSQSPRYKVAKRGQDVALRCDPISGHVSLFWYQQALGQGPEFLTYFQNEAQLDKSGLPSDRFFAERPEGSVSTLKIQRTQQEDSAVYLCASSEWGIGEQYFGPGTRLTVT.

This clonotype was seen more than once but under ten times. The V gene is TRBV20-1, the J gene TRBJ1-2; the D gene is possibly TRBD1 (6 bases). Between the trimmed V and J ends, which lost 4 bases and 6 bases, there was a span of 9 bases. CDR3 length: 11 amino acids. CDR1 and CDR2 (germline): DFQATT, SNEGSKA (reference sequence). This chain's CDR3 is CSANRVHGYTF. For the CDR3, the DNA is TGCAGTGCTAACAGGGTGCATGGCTACACCTTC.

This clonotype was recorded at least ten times. The chain uses TRBV29-1 and TRBJ2-1; D call uncertain. CDR1 is SQVTM and CDR2 is ANQGSEA in the germline V gene. The V end was cut by 5 bases, the J end by 8 bases, with 10 bases between. The CDR3 totals 11 residues. For the CDR3, the DNA is TGCAGCGTTTCGAGATCGGATGAGCAGTTCTTC. As protein: CSVSRSDEQFF.

This clonotype was found a few times. This sequence joins TRBV4-3 and TRBJ2-7; TRBD1 or TRBD2 may be the D gene (5 bases each). The germline gives CDR1 LGHNA, CDR2 YSLEER. There are 14 residues in the CDR3. Trimming took off 0 bases at V and 3 bases at J, with 9 bases between the two ends. The CDR3 is CASSQDRGGYEQYF. The CDR3 DNA sequence: TGCGCCAGCAGCCAAGATCGGGGCGGCTACGAGCAGTACTTC.

The rearrangement uses TRBV11-2 and TRBJ1-2; 7 bases align to TRBD1. This CDR3 region has 16 residues. The ends lost 0 bases at V and 4 bases at J; junction bases unmatched: 8. Germline values: CDR1 SGHAT, CDR2 FQNNGV. In nucleotides, the CDR3 is TGTGCCAGCAGCTTAGATGGGAGGGACAGTGCCTATGGCTACACCTTC. This gives the protein CASSLDGRDSAYGYTF.

J is TRBJ2-2 and V is TRBV20-1; 9 bases are shared with TRBD1. The CDR3 is 14 amino acids. Per germline, CDR1 DFQATT and CDR2 SNEGSKA (reference sequence). The J segment lost 2 bases and the V segment lost 6 bases, leaving 4 bases of the junction unmatched. The CDR3 DNA reads TGCAGTGCCGACAGGGGGGGAAACACCGGGGAGCTGTTTTTT. Amino acids: CSADRGGNTGELFF.

The gene calls are TRBV10-3 and TRBJ1-2, with a possible D match to TRBD1 (6 bases). CDR3 length equals 13 residues. Germline CDR1 and CDR2: ENHRY and SYGVKD. Trimming left V 7 bases short and J 4 bases short, with 13 bases between. CDR3 sequence reads: CAINRDNSYGYTF. CDR3 bases: TGTGCCATCAACAGGGACAATTCCTATGGCTACACCTTC.

This chain connects TRBV4-2 to TRBJ1-1; TRBD1 might be the D (5 bases). Looked up from germline, CDR1 is LGHNA and CDR2 is YNFKEQ. This CDR3 has 13 residues. Deletions cut 1 base from V and 7 bases from J, with 10 bases between. DNA for the CDR3: TGTGCCAGCAGCCAAGGGGGCTCGAGTGAAGCTTTCTTT. Translated, it gives CASSQGGSSEAFF.

As for this clonotype: Being one base from a much bigger clone, this may be a read error. The chain joins TRBV12-3 or TRBV12-4 to TRBJ2-1; D unclear. V lost 1 base to trimming and J lost 10 bases, with 14 bases between them. CDR3 length: 14 residues. CDR3 bases: TGTGCCAGCAGTTTAGGTTCCTACTCCTACGAGCAGTTCTTC. Protein product: CASSLGSYSYEQFF.

The gene calls are TRBV5-1 and TRBJ2-6; D gene unclear. The CDR3 contains 17 residues. The germline V gene has CDR1 SGHRS and CDR2 YFSETQ. The V end lost 4 bases, the J end lost 1 base, and 15 bases lay between the germline ends. The CDR3 DNA follows: TGCGCCAGCAGCCCGTCACTACTTTTGTCTGGGGCCAACGTCCTGACTTTC. It is translated as CASSPSLLLSGANVLTF.

This clonotype was seen a few times. The rearrangement joins TRBV29-1 to TRBJ2-1; 9 bases map to TRBD1. Germline CDR1 and CDR2: SQVTM and ANQGSEA. With V trimmed by 4 bases and J by 2 bases, 0 bases remained unmatched. CDR3 length: 13 amino acids. In DNA form, the CDR3 reads TGCAGCGTTGGGACAGGGGCCTACAATGAGCAGTTCTTC. Amino acid sequence: CSVGTGAYNEQFF.

V gene TRBV6-1 combines with J gene TRBJ1-1; the D is unclear. CDR1 is MNHNS, CDR2 SASEGT, per germline. Trimming stripped 11 bases from V and 1 base from J, with 14 bases between. The CDR3 covers 13 residues. The CDR3 here is CAGGEGWNTEAFF. The CDR3 bases are TGTGCCGGCGGGGAGGGATGGAACACTGAAGCTTTCTTT.

This chain links TRBV28 with TRBJ2-1; 8 nucleotides align to TRBD2. The CDR3 runs to 16 residues. Germline assignment: CDR1 MDHEN and CDR2 SYDVKM. With 4 bases clipped from V and 7 bases from J, the junction kept 12 bases outside the gene matches. CDR3 coding DNA: TGTGCCAGCAGTTCCCTGACTAAGCGGGAGCGGAATGAGCAGTTCTTC. Amino acids: CASSSLTKRERNEQFF. Based on the CDR3 plus reference TRBV28 and TRBJ2-1, the full variable domain is DVKVTQSSRYLVKRTGEKVFLECVQDMDHENMFWYRQDPGLGLRLIYFSYDVKMKEKGDIPEGYSVSREKKERFSLILESASTNQTSMYLCASSSLTKRERNEQFFGPGTRLTVL.